This T cell receptor beta chain was observed in a study of T-cell reconstitution after alpha-beta-depleted transplantation in children. The CDR3 is 15 amino acids. Germline V gene data show CDR1 as SGHVS and CDR2 as FQNEAQ. After removal of 4 bases from V and 1 base from J, the junction contained 4 bases not matched to a gene. Preparing the TCRbeta library involved the use of unique molecular identifiers. TCRdb reanalysed the PCR reads using MiXCR and keeps one entry per CDR3 protein. This sample has roughly 490,000 distinct CDR3 sequences; over 10% occur once, and the top ten carry around 13%. This clonotype has only a few counts.

The source material was PBMCs, mostly from graft donor cells, sampled 180 days after TCRalphabeta/CD19-depleted stem cell transplant. The source of this sequence is a female patient aged 2-15 years who had a stem cell transplant for aplastic anemia, so the T cells may come from the graft donor. This chain uses TRBV7-8 with TRBJ2-5; 9 bases line up with TRBD1. CDR3 coding DNA: TGTGCCAGCAGCTCTGACAGGGGGATCCAAGAGACCCAGTACTTC. This codes for CASSSDRGIQETQYF.